The 6 T cell receptor beta chains listed next were all sequenced from one sample in a study of T-cell reconstitution after alpha-beta-depleted transplantation in children. Unique molecular identifiers tagged the TCRbeta library. In TCRdb, the PCR reads were re-called with MiXCR into one record per CDR3 protein. Of 450,000 to 550,000 distinct CDR3 sequences in the sample, approximately 10% are singletons; the top ten hold 11% to 15%. The starting material was PBMCs, mostly from graft donor cells, obtained 180 days after TCRalphabeta/CD19-depleted stem cell transplant. The receptors shown here come from a female patient aged 2-9 years who had a stem cell transplant for aplastic anemia, so the T cells may come from the graft donor.

This clonotype was recorded a few times. The gene calls are TRBV25-1 and TRBJ1-1; tentative D call: TRBD1 (5 bases). V lost 4 bases to trimming and J lost 5 bases, with 17 bases between them. CDR1 MGHDK and CDR2 SYGVNS come from the germline V gene. There are 15 residues in the CDR3. The CDR3 loop is CASSGGLKGRTEAFF. For the CDR3, the DNA is TGTGCCAGCAGTGGGGGCCTTAAGGGGAGGACTGAAGCTTTCTTT.

This clonotype was counted only a few times. The chain has TRBV20-1 and TRBJ2-3; D is perhaps TRBD1 or TRBD2 (5 bases each). Germline V gene data show CDR1 as DFQATT and CDR2 as SNEGSKA (reference sequence). The length of the CDR3 is 13 residues. Trimming shortened V by 6 bases and J by 2 bases, and 12 bases separated the two germline ends. Here the CDR3 DNA reads TGCAGTGCGTGGGACCGAGCCACAGATACGCAGTATTTT. It codes for CSAWDRATDTQYF.

The chain combines TRBV24-1 with TRBJ2-2; D possibly matches TRBD1 or TRBD2 (6 bases each). There are 16 residues in the CDR3. The V gene's germline CDR1 is KGHDR and CDR2 SFDVKD. V dropped 8 bases and J dropped 4 bases, with 19 bases sitting between them. The CDR3 DNA sequence: TGTGCCACCAACACCCGGGACAAGGGGGGCACCGGGGAGCTGTTTTTT. This gives the protein CATNTRDKGGTGELFF.

The chain joins TRBV24-1 to TRBJ2-7; weak D call: TRBD2 (6 bases). The CDR3 totals 15 residues. Trimming removed 4 bases from V and 2 bases from J, with 14 bases in between. Per the germline V gene, CDR1 is KGHDR and CDR2 is SFDVKD. The CDR3 DNA is TGTGCCACCAGTGACGCCGGGACTTCCACCTACGAGCAGTACTTC. Amino acid sequence: CATSDAGTSTYEQYF.

CDR3 loop: CSPHAGVRGTDTQYF. DNA of the CDR3: TGCAGTCCTCACGCGGGAGTTAGGGGCACAGATACGCAGTATTTT. The chain links TRBV20-1 to TRBJ2-3, with 7 nucleotides matching TRBD2. This CDR3 has 15 amino acids. Germline V gene sequence: CDR1 DFQATT, CDR2 SNEGSKA (reference sequence). The V segment lost 8 bases and the J segment 1 base; nucleotides outside the gene matches: 12.

This chain joins TRBV6-5 and TRBJ2-7; 7 bases map to TRBD2. Germline V lookup: CDR1 MNHEY, CDR2 SVGAGI. The V segment lost 5 bases and the J segment 2 bases; nucleotides outside the gene matches: 18. The CDR3 consists of 18 residues. This CDR3 is CASSHLPGRGRGAYEQYF. DNA for the CDR3: TGTGCCAGCAGTCACCTTCCAGGAAGAGGGAGGGGAGCCTACGAGCAGTACTTC.